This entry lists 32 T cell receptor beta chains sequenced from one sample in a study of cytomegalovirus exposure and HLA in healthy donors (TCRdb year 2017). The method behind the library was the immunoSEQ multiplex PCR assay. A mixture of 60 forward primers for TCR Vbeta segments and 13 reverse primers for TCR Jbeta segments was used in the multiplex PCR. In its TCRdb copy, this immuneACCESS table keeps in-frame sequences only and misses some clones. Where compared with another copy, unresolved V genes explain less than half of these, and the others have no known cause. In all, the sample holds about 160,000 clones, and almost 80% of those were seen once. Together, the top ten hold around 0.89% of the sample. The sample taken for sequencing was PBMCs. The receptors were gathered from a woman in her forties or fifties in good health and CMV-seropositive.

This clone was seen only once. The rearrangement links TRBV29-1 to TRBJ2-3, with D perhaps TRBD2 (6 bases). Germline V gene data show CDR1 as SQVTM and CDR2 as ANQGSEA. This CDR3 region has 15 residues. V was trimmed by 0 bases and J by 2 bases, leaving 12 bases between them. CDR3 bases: TGCAGCGTTGAAGATCGGAGGAGGGACACAGATACGCAGTATTTT. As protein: CSVEDRRRDTDTQYF.

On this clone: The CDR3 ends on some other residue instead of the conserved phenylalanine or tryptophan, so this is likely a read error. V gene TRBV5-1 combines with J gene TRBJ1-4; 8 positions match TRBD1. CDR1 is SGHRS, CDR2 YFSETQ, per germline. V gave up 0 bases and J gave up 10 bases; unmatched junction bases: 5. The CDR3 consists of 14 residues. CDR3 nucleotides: TGCGCCAGCAGCTTGGGACAGGGGTCGGGAAAACTGTTTGTT. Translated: CASSLGQGSGKLFV.

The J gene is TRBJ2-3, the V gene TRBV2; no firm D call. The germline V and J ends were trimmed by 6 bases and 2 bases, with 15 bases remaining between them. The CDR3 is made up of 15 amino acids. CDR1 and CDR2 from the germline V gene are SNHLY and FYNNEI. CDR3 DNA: TGTGCCAGCAGCCGCGGAGCGCGGCCCACAGATACGCAGTATTTT. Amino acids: CASSRGARPTDTQYF.

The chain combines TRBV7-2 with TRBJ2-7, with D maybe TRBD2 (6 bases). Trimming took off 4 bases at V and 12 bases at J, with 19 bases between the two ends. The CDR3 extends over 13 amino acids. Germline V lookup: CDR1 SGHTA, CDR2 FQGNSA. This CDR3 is CASSSDRAGLLYF. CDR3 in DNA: TGTGCCAGCAGCTCCGATCGGGCGGGATTACTGTACTTC.

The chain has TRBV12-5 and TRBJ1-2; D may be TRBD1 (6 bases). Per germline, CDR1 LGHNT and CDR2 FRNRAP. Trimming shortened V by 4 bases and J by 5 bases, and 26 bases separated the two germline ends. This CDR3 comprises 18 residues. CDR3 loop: CASGSRAGRGPPLYGYTF. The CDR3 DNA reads TGTGCTAGTGGTTCCAGGGCCGGCAGGGGACCCCCCTTGTATGGCTACACCTTC.

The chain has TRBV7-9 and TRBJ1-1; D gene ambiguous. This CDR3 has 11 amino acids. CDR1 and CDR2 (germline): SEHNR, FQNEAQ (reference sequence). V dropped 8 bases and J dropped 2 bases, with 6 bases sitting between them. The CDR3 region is CASCLNTEAFF. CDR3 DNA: TGTGCCAGCTGTTTAAACACTGAAGCTTTCTTT.

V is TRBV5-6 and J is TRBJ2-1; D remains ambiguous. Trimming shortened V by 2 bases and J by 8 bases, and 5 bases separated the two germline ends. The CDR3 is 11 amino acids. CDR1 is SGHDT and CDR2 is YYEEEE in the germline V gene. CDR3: CASSFSYEQFF. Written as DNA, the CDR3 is TGTGCCAGCAGCTTTAGCTATGAGCAGTTCTTC.

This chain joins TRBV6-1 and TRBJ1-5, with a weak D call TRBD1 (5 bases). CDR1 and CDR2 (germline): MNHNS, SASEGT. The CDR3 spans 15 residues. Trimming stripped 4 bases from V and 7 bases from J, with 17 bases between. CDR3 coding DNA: TGTGCCAGCAGTGTATATGAAGACAGTAGGCAGCCCCAGCATTTT. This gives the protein CASSVYEDSRQPQHF.

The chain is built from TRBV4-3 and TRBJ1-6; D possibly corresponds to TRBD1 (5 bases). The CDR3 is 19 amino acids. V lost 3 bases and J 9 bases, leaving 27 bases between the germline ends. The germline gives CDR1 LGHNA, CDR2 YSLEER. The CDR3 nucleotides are TGCGCCAGCAGCCACAAACAGGCCACGGGCCTTCGAAGGACTTCACCCCTCCACTTT. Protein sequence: CASSHKQATGLRRTSPLHF.

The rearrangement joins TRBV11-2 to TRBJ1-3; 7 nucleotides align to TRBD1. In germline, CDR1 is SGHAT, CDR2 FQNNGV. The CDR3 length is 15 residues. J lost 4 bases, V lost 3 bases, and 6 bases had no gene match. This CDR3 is CASSLRQGSGNTIYF. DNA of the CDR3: TGTGCCAGCAGCTTGCGACAGGGTTCCGGAAACACCATATATTTT.

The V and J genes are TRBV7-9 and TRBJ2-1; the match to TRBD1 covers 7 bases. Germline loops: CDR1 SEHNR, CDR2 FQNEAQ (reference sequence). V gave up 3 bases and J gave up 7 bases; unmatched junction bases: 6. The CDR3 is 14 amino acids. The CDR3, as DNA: TGTGCCAGCAGCTTCAGTATGGGACAGAATGAGCAGTTCTTC. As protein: CASSFSMGQNEQFF.

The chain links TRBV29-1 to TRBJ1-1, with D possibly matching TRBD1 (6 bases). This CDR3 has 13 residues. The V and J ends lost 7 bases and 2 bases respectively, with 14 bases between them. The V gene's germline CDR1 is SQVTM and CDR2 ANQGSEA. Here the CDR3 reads CSASKQGNTEAFF. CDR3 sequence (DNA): TGCAGCGCCTCGAAACAGGGAAACACTGAAGCTTTCTTT.

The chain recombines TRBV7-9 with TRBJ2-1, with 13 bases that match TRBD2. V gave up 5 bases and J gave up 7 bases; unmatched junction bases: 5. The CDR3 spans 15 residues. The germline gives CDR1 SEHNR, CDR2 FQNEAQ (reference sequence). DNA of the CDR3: TGTGCCAGCAGCCGAGGACTAGCGGGAGTTAATGAGCAGTTCTTC. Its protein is CASSRGLAGVNEQFF.

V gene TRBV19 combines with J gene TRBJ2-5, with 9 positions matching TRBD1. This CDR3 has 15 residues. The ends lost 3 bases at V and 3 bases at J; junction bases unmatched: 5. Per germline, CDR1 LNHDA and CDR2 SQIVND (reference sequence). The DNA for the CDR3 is TGTGCCAGTAGTATCGCCTGGACAGGGGAAGAGACCCAGTACTTC. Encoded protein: CASSIAWTGEETQYF.

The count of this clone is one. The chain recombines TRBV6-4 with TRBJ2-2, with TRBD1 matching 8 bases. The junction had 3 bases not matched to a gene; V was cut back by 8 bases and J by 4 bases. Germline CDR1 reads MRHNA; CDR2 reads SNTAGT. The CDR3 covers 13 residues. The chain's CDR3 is CASPGGGTGELFF. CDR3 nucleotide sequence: TGTGCCAGCCCAGGGGGCGGCACCGGGGAGCTGTTTTTT.

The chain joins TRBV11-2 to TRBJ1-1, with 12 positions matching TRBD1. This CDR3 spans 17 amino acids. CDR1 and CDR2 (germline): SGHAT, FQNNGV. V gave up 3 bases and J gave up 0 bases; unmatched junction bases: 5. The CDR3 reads CASSLGQGAEMNTEAFF. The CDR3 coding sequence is TGTGCCAGCAGCTTGGGACAGGGGGCAGAGATGAACACTGAAGCTTTCTTT.

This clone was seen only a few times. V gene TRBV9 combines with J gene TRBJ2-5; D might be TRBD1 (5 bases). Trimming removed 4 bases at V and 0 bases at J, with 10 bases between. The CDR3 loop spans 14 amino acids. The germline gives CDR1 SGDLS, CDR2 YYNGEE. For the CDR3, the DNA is TGTGCCAGCAGCCCCCAGGGAAACCAAGAGACCCAGTACTTC. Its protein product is CASSPQGNQETQYF. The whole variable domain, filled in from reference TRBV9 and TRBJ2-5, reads DSGVTQTPKHLITATGQRVTLRCSPRSGDLSVYWYQQSLDQGLQFLIQYYNGEERAKGNILERFSAQQFPDLHSELNLSSLELGDSALYFCASSPQGNQETQYFGPGTRLLVL.

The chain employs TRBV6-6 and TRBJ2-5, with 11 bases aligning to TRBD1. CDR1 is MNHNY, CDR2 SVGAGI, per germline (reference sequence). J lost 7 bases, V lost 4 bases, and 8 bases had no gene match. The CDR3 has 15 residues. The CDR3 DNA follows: TGTGCCAGCAGTTCGCCGGGACAGGGGGTATCGACCCAGTACTTC. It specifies CASSSPGQGVSTQYF.

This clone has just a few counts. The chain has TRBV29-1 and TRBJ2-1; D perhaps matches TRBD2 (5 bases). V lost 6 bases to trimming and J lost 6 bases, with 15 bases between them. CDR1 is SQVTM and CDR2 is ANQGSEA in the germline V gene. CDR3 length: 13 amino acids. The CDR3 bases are TGCAGCGTCGAGGTCGGGGTTGGCAATGAGCAGTTCTTC. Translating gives CSVEVGVGNEQFF.

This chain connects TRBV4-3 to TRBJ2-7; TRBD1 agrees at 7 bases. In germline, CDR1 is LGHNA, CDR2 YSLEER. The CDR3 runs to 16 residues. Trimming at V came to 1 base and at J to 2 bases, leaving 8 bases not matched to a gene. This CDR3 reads CASSQVWQGDTYEQYF. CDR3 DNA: TGCGCCAGCAGCCAAGTGTGGCAGGGGGATACCTACGAGCAGTACTTC.

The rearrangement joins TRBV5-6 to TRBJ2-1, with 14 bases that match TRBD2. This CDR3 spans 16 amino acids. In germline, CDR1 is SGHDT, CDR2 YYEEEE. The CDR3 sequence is CATGTSGSLFYNEQFF. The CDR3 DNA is TGTGCGACCGGGACTAGCGGGAGTTTGTTTTACAATGAGCAGTTCTTC.

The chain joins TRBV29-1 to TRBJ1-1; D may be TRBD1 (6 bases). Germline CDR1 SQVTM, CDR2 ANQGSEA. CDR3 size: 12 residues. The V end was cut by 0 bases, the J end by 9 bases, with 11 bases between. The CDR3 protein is CSVEEGGEKAFF. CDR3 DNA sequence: TGCAGCGTTGAAGAAGGGGGGGAAAAAGCTTTCTTT. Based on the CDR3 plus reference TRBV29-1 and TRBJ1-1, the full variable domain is SAVISQKPSRDICQRGTSLTIQCQVDSQVTMMFWYRQQPGQSLTLIATANQGSEATYESGFVIDKFPISRPNLTFSTLTVSNMSPEDSSIYLCSVEEGGEKAFFGQGTRLTVV.

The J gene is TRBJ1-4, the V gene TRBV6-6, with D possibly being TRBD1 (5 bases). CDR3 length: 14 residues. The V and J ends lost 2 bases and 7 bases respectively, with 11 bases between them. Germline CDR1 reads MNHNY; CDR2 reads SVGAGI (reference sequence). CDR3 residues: CASSYAREGEKLFF. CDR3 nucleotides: TGTGCCAGCAGTTACGCCAGGGAAGGTGAAAAACTGTTTTTT.

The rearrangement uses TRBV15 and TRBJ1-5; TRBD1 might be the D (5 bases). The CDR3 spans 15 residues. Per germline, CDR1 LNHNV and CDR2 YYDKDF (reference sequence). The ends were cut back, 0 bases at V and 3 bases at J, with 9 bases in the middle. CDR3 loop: CATSRDGHYNQPQHF. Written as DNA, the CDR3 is TGTGCCACCAGCAGAGATGGACACTACAATCAGCCCCAGCATTTT.

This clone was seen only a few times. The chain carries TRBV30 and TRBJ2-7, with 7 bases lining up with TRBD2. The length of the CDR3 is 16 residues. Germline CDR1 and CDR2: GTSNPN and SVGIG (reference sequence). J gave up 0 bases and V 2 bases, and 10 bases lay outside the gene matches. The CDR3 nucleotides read TGTGCCTGGAGTTCTTCCGGGCGGGGGATCTCCTACGAGCAGTACTTC. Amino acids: CAWSSSGRGISYEQYF.

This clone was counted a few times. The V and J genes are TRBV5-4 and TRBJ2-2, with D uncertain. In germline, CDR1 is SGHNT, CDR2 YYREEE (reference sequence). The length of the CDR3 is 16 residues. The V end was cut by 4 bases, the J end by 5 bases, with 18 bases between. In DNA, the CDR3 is TGTGCCAGCAGCCTGCTTGGAGTGTCCAGTACCGGGGAGCTGTTTTTT. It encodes CASSLLGVSSTGELFF.

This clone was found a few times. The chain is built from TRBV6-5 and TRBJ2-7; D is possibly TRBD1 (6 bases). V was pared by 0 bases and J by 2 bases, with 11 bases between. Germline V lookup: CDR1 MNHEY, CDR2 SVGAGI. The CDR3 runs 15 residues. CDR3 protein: CASSYSGAFAYEQYF. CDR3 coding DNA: TGTGCCAGCAGTTACTCGGGGGCCTTCGCCTACGAGCAGTACTTC.

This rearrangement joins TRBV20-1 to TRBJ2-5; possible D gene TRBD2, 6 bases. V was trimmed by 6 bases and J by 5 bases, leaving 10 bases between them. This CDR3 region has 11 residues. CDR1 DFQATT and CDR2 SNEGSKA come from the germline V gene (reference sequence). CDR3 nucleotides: TGCAGTGCACGACGGGGGGAGACCCAGTACTTC. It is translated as CSARRGETQYF.

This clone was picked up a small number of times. The CDR3 DNA follows: TGTGCCAGCAGTGTGTTCCAGTCCTACGAGCAGTACTTC. Protein product: CASSVFQSYEQYF. J is TRBJ2-7 and V is TRBV2; D uncertain. CDR3 size: 13 residues. Between the trimmed V and J ends, which lost 4 bases and 1 base, there was a span of 8 bases. From germline, CDR1 is SNHLY and CDR2 FYNNEI. The full variable domain, in which reference TRBV2 and TRBJ2-7 provide the parts outside the CDR3, is EPEVTQTPSHQVTQMGQEVILRCVPISNHLYFYWYRQILGQKVEFLVSFYNNEISEKSEIFDDQFSVERPDGSNFTLKIRSTKLEDSAMYFCASSVFQSYEQYFGPGTRLTVT.

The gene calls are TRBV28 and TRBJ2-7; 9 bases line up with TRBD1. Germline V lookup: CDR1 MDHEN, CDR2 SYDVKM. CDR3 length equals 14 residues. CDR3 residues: CECRGQGVSYEQYF. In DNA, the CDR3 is TGTGAATGTAGGGGACAGGGTGTCTCCTACGAGCAGTACTTC.

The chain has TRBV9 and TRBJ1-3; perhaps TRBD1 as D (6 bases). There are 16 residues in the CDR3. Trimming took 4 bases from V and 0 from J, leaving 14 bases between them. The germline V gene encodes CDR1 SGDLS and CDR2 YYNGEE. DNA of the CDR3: TGTGCCAGCAGCTCACAGGGAACCATCTCTGGAAACACCATATATTTT. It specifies CASSSQGTISGNTIYF.

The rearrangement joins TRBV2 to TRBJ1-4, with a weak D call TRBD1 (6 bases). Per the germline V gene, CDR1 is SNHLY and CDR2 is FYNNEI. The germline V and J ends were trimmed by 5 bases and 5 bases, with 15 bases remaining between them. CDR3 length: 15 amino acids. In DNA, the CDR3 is TGTGCCAGCAGTTTCAACAGGGTTGAGAATGAAAAACTGTTTTTT. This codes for CASSFNRVENEKLFF.